This T cell receptor beta chain was recorded in a study of blood T cell repertoires in COVID-19. Study-wide background: PBMCs, B-cell-depleted T cells, or T cells were the source of the cDNA or gDNA that made up the material.

The table came from immunoSEQ multiplex PCR; TCRdb's copy has only in-frame clones and leaves some out. The sample records around 300,000 clones, 87% being singletons. The clonotype comes from a man in his forties or fifties with active or convalescent COVID-19. Input material: peripheral blood.

CDR3 nucleotides: TGTGCCAGCACCGGACAGGGATTAATTCATCCCCTCCACTTT. Residues: CASTGQGLIHPLHF. This chain joins TRBV7-9 and TRBJ1-6; 8 bases are a match to TRBD1. Per germline, CDR1 SEHNR and CDR2 FQNEAQ (reference sequence). V was clipped by 7 bases and J by 13 bases; unmatched bases: 12. The CDR3 totals 14 residues.